This is a list of T cell receptor beta chains from one sample in a study of vaccination and CD4 T cells after COVID-19. From the PCR reads, TCRdb called clonotypes with MiXCR, one entry per CDR3 protein. The sample consists of 6,000 to 9,500 distinct CDR3 sequences, less than 30% of them appearing once. Which antigens these TCRs recognize remains unknown. Sequenced sample: CD4+ T cells from blood, cultured in vitro. The receptors here all came from a human donor in good health. Each CDR3 is given with its conserved first and last residue. The order of the fields is J gene, clone size, CDR3 length, V gene, D gene, CDR3 DNA, CDR3 protein. A D gene is named only where the DNA matches it firmly. Where a row states a size, it is once, few, many or the class of an expanded clone; other rows omit it.

J: TRBJ1-3
size: few
length: 16
V: TRBV19
D: TRBD1
DNA: TGTGCCAGTAGCTATATGACGACAGGGCGACGAAACACCATATATTTT
CDR3: CASSYMTTGRRNTIYF

J: TRBJ1-1
size: few
length: 14
V: TRBV19
D: NA
DNA: TGTGCCAGTAGTCAGATGGGGGCGGCCACTGAAGCTTTCTTT
CDR3: CASSQMGAATEAFF

J: TRBJ2-1
size: NA
length: 15
V: TRBV5-1
D: NA
DNA: TGCGCCAGCAGCTCCGGACAGATCCACTACAATGAGCAGTTCTTC
CDR3: CASSSGQIHYNEQFF

J: TRBJ1-2
size: medium-sized
length: 15
V: TRBV27
D: TRBD1
DNA: TGTGCCAGCAGTTCCGGGACAGGGCACAACTATGGCTACACCTTC
CDR3: CASSSGTGHNYGYTF

J: TRBJ1-1
size: few
length: 13
V: TRBV6-1
D: TRBD1
DNA: TGTGCCAGCAGTGCGGACAGGGACACTGAAGCTTTCTTT
CDR3: CASSADRDTEAFF

J: TRBJ2-3
size: NA
length: 15
V: TRBV6-1
D: NA
DNA: TGTGCCAGCAGCCGCGGCCCAGACCCAATAGATACGCAGTATTTT
CDR3: CASSRGPDPIDTQYF

J: TRBJ1-5
size: few
length: 15
V: TRBV12-3/TRBV12-4
D: NA
DNA: TGTGCCAGCAGCCCGAGGGGGTCTACCGATCAGCCCCAGCATTTT
CDR3: CASSPRGSTDQPQHF

J: TRBJ2-1
size: NA
length: 22
V: TRBV6-1
D: TRBD2
DNA: TGTGCCAGCGGGCTAGGGTCGGGGTCCGGGACTAGCGGAAGGAGCTCCTACAATGAGCAGTTCTTC
CDR3: CASGLGSGSGTSGRSSYNEQFF

J: TRBJ1-5
size: once
length: 14
V: TRBV12-5
D: TRBD1
DNA: TGTGCTAGTGGATCGGGACAGGGGTACCAGCCCCAGCATTTT
CDR3: CASGSGQGYQPQHF

J: TRBJ1-2
size: medium-sized
length: 12
V: TRBV20-1
D: NA
DNA: TGCAGTGCTTCCCGGACAGACTATGGCTACACCTTC
CDR3: CSASRTDYGYTF

J: TRBJ2-5
size: NA
length: 14
V: TRBV19
D: TRBD1
DNA: TGTGCCAGCCGGGACAGGGGGCTCCAAGAGACCCAGTACTTC
CDR3: CASRDRGLQETQYF

J: TRBJ2-3
size: NA
length: 15
V: TRBV7-9
D: NA
DNA: TGTGCCAGCAGCCCGGGCCTTCGAGGGGGAGATACGCAGTATTTT
CDR3: CASSPGLRGGDTQYF

J: TRBJ2-7
size: NA
length: 13
V: TRBV5-8
D: NA
DNA: TGTGCCAGCAGCGTTCCCCCCAGCTACGAGCAGTACTTC
CDR3: CASSVPPSYEQYF

J: TRBJ1-1
size: few
length: 15
V: TRBV7-9
D: TRBD1
DNA: TGTGCCAGCAGCTTACAAGGGACAGTGAACACTGAAGCTTTCTTT
CDR3: CASSLQGTVNTEAFF

J: TRBJ1-5
size: NA
length: 16
V: TRBV19
D: NA
DNA: TGTGCCAGTAGTATAAGGGGGGCAGGGAGCAATCAGCCCCAGCATTTT
CDR3: CASSIRGAGSNQPQHF

J: TRBJ2-7
size: NA
length: 13
V: TRBV12-3/TRBV12-4
D: NA
DNA: TGTGCCAGCAGTTTAACGGGGCCTGGGGAGCAGTACTTC
CDR3: CASSLTGPGEQYF

J: TRBJ2-5
size: NA
length: 12
V: TRBV6-2/TRBV6-3
D: NA
DNA: TGTGCCAGCAGCCCCGGGGAAGAGACCCAGTACTTC
CDR3: CASSPGEETQYF

J: TRBJ2-3
size: few
length: 17
V: TRBV5-4
D: TRBD2
DNA: TGTGCCAGCAGCTTGACTAGCGGGGGCTTCGTCACAGATACGCAGTATTTT
CDR3: CASSLTSGGFVTDTQYF

J: TRBJ1-2
size: medium-sized
length: 16
V: TRBV6-1
D: NA
DNA: TGTGCCAGCATCAAAGGGGATTTCAGCGGTGCTTATGGCTACACCTTC
CDR3: CASIKGDFSGAYGYTF

J: TRBJ2-7
size: few
length: 14
V: TRBV19
D: NA
DNA: TGTGCCAGTAGTATGGACGGCTTGACCTACGAGCAGTACTTC
CDR3: CASSMDGLTYEQYF

J: TRBJ1-2
size: NA
length: 13
V: TRBV20-1
D: TRBD1
DNA: TGCAGTGCTCCCAAACAGGGGACCTATGGCTACACCTTC
CDR3: CSAPKQGTYGYTF

J: TRBJ2-7
size: NA
length: 15
V: TRBV4-1
D: TRBD2
DNA: TGCGCCAGCAGCCAAGATCCTAGCGGGGGTGACGAGCAGTACTTC
CDR3: CASSQDPSGGDEQYF

J: TRBJ1-5
size: NA
length: 15
V: TRBV20-1
D: NA
DNA: TGCAGTGCTAGAGATTTGGGGCAGGGCGGGCAGCCCCAGCATTTT
CDR3: CSARDLGQGGQPQHF